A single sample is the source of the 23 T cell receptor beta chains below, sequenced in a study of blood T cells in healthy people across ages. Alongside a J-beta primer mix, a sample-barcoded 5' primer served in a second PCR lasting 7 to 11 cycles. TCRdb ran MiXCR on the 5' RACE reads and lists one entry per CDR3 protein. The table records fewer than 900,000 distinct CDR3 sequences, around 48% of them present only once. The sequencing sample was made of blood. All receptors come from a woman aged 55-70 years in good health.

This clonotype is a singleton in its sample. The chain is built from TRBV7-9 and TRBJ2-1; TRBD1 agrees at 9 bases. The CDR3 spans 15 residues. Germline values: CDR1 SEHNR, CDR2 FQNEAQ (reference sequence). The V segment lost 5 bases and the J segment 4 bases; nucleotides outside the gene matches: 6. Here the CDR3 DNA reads TGTGCCAGCAGCATTTGGGGACAGGGATACAATGAGCAGTTCTTC. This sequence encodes CASSIWGQGYNEQFF.

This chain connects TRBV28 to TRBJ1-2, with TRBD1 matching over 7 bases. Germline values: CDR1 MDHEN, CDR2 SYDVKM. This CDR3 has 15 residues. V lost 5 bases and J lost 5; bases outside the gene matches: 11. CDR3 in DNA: TGTGCCAGCAGTCCCCGGGACAGAAAAGTGTATGGCTACACCTTC. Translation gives CASSPRDRKVYGYTF.

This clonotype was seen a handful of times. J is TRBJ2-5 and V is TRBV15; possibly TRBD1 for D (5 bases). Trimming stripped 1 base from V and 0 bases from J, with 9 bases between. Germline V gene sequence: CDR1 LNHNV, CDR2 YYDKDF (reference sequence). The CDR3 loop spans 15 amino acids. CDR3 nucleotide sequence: TGTGCCACCAGCAGAGTCCCAGGGTACCAAGAGACCCAGTACTTC. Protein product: CATSRVPGYQETQYF.

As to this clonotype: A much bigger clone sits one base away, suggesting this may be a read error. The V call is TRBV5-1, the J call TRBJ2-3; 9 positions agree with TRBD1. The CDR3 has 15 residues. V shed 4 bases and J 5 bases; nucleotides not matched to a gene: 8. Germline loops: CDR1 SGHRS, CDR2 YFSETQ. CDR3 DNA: TGCGCCAGCAGCCTCGGGACAGGGATGGGAGATACGCAGTATTTT. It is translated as CASSLGTGMGDTQYF.

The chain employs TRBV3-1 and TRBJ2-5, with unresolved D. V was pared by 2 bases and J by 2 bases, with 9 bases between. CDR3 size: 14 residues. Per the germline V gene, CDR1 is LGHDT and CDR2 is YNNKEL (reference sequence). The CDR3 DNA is TGTGCCAGCAGCCAATCCGGCGTACAAGAGACCCAGTACTTC. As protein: CASSQSGVQETQYF.

CDR3 residues: CASSPYEGVRYNEQYF. As DNA, the CDR3 is TGTGCCAGCAGCCCATATGAAGGCGTAAGATACAATGAGCAGTACTTC. V usage is TRBV7-9 and J usage is TRBJ2-7, with unresolved D. CDR3 length equals 16 residues. Germline loops: CDR1 SEHNR, CDR2 FQNEAQ (reference sequence). Trimming cost V 5 bases and J 7 bases, with 24 bases left between them.

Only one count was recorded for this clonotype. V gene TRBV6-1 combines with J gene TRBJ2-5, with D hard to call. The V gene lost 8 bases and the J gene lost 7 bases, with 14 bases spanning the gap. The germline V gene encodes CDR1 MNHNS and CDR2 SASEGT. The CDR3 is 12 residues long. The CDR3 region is CASGPPLGTQYF. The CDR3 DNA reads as TGTGCCAGCGGCCCCCCTTTGGGGACCCAGTACTTC.

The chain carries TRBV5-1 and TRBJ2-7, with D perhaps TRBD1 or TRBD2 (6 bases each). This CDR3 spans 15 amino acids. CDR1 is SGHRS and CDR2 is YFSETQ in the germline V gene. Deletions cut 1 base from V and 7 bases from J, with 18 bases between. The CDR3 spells CASSLWGAQGKEQYF. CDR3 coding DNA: TGCGCCAGCAGCTTGTGGGGGGCGCAGGGCAAGGAGCAGTACTTC.

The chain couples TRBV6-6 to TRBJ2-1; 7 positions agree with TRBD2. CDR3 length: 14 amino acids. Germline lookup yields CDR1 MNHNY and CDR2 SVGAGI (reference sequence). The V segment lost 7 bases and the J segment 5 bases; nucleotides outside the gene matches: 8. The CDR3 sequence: CASIRTSANNEQFF. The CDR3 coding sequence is TGTGCCAGCATTAGAACTAGCGCTAACAATGAGCAGTTCTTC.

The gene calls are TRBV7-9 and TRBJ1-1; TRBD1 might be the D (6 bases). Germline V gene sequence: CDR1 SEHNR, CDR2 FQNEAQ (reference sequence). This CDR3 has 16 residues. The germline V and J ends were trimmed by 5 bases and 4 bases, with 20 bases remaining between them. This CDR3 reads CASSPNWAGAVTEAFF. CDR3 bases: TGTGCCAGCAGCCCCAACTGGGCGGGGGCTGTCACTGAAGCTTTCTTT.

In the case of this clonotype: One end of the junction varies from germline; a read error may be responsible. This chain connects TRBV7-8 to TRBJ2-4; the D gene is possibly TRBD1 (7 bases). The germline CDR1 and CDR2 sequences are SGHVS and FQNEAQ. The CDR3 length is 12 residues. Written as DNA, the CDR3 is TGTGTCAGCAGCATTGACAGGGAGGAGCAGTACTTC. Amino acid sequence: CVSSIDREEQYF. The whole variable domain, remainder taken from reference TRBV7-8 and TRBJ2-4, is GAGVSQSPRYKVAKRGQDVALRCDPISGHVSLFWYQQALGQGPEFLTYFQNEAQLDKSGLPSDRFFAERPEGSVSTLKIQRTQQEDSAVYLCVSSIDREEQYFGAGTRLSVL.

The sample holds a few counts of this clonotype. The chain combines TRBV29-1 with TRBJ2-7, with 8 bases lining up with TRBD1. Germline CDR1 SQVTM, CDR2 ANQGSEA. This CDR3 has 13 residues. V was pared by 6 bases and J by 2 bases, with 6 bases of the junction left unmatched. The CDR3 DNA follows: TGCAGCGTGGACGGACAGGGACCCTACGAGCAGTACTTC. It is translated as CSVDGQGPYEQYF.

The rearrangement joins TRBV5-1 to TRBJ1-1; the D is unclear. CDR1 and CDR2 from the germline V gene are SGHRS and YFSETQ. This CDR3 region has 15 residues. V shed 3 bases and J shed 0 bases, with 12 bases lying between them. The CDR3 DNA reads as TGCGCCAGCAGCTCGCGCGGCAGCTTGAACACTGAAGCTTTCTTT. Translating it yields CASSSRGSLNTEAFF.

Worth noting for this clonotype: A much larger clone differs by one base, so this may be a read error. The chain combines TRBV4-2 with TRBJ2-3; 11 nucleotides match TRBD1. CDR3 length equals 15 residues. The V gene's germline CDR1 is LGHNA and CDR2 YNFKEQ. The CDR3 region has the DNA TGTGCCAGCAGCCAACCCGGACAGGGGGCAGAGACGCAGTATTTT. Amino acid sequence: CASSQPGQGAETQYF.

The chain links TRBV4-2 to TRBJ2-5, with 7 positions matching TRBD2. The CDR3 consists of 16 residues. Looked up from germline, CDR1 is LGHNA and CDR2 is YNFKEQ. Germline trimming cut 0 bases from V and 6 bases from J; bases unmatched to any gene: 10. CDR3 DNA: TGTGCCAGCAGCCAAGATCCCCGGGGGGAAAGGAAGACCCAGTACTTC. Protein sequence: CASSQDPRGERKTQYF.

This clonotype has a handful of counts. The chain's CDR3 is CASSLGSQQFF. The CDR3 DNA reads as TGTGCCAGCAGCTTAGGGTCTCAGCAGTTCTTC. The genes are TRBV7-2 and TRBJ2-1; D is undetermined. Germline lookup yields CDR1 SGHTA and CDR2 FQGNSA. Trimming cost V 1 base and J 11 bases, with 6 bases left between them. The CDR3 has 11 amino acids.

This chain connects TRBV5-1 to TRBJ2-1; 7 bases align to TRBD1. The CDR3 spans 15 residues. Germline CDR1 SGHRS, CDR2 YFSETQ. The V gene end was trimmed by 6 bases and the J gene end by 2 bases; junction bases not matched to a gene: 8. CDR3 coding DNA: TGCGCCAGCATTGGTGGGGGACAGCCCTACAATGAGCAGTTCTTC. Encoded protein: CASIGGGQPYNEQFF.

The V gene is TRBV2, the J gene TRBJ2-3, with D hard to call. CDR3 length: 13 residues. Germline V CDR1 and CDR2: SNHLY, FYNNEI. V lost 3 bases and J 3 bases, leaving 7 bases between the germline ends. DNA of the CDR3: TGTGCCAGCAGTGAGCAGTCAACAGATACGCAGTATTTT. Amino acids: CASSEQSTDTQYF.

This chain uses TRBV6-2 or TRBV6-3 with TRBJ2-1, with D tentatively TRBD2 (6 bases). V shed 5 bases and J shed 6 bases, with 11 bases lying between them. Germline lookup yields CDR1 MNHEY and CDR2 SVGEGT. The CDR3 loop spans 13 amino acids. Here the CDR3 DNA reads TGTGCCAGCAGTCCGACTAGTTTCAATGAGCAGTTCTTC. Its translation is CASSPTSFNEQFF.

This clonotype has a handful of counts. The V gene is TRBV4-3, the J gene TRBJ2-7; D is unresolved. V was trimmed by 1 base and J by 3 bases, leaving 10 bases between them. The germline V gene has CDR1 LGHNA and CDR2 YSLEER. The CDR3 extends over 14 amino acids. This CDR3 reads CASSQGGDDYEQYF. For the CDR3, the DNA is TGCGCCAGCAGCCAAGGTGGCGACGACTACGAGCAGTACTTC.

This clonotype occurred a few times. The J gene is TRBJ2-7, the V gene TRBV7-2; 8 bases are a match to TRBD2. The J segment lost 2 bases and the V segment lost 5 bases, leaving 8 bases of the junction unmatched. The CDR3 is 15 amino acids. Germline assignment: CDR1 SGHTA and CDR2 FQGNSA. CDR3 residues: CASSQGGGTPYEQYF. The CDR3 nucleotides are TGTGCCAGCAGCCAAGGCGGGGGGACTCCCTACGAGCAGTACTTC.

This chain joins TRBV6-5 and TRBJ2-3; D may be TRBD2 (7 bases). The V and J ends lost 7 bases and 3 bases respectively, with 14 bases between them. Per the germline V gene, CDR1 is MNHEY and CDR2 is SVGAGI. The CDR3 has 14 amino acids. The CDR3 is CASTAGARTDTQYF. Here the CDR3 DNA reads TGTGCCAGCACGGCGGGGGCGCGAACAGATACGCAGTATTTT.

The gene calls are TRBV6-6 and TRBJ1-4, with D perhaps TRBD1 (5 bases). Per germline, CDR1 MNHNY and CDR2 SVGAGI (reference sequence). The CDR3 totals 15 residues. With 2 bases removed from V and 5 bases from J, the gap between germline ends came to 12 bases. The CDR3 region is CASSYGGSGNEKLFF. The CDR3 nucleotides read TGTGCCAGCAGTTACGGGGGGAGCGGAAATGAAAAACTGTTTTTT.